This T cell receptor beta chain came from a study of graft-versus-host responses after intestinal transplantation. Study as a whole: Isolated intestinal, liver-intestinal, or multivisceral transplants had been given to the recipients.

In regard to this clone: Its antigen is currently unknown.

Study-level points and caveats: There were GvH clones found in recipient marrow, and some of them appeared first in ileum or blood.

The data were produced by immunoSEQ multiplex PCR, yet TCRdb's version contains in-frame clones alone and is incomplete. Of over 90,000 clones in the sample, 93% were seen once. CDR1 MGHRA and CDR2 YSYEKL come from the germline V gene. Trimming cost V 0 bases and J 3 bases, with 6 bases left between them. The CDR3 totals 14 residues. Sequenced material: unstimulated CD8+ T cells sorted from spleen or lymph node cells, taken before intestinal transplant. The chain couples TRBV4-1 to TRBJ1-3; D remains ambiguous. The TCR sequence derives from a human donor who received an intestinal transplant. The CDR3 DNA follows: TGCGCCAGCAGCCAAGATCTAGATGGAAACACCATATATTTT. Translated: CASSQDLDGNTIYF.